These 20 T cell receptor beta chains were sequenced from one sample in a study of shared clonotypes between healthy human individuals. TCRdb's copy holds only in-frame clones and misses some; the assay was immunoSEQ multiplex PCR. Found here are nearly 1,000,000 clones, over 75% of them singletons; the top ten hold 1.5%. The sequenced material came from memory CD4+ T cells sorted from blood. Subset of the sample: CD45RA-negative fraction. Every receptor here comes from a man aged 18 to 29 in good health.

V is TRBV6-1 and J is TRBJ1-5, with a weak D call TRBD1 (6 bases). Germline assignment: CDR1 MNHNS and CDR2 SASEGT. The CDR3 has 18 amino acids. The V gene lost 2 bases and the J gene lost 0 bases, with 17 bases spanning the gap. CDR3 nucleotides: TGTGCCAGCAGTGAATTTACGGGGGCCCATTATAGCAATCAGCCCCAGCATTTT. Its translation: CASSEFTGAHYSNQPQHF.

The chain has TRBV5-1 and TRBJ2-7; tentative D call: TRBD1 (5 bases). V lost 6 bases to trimming and J lost 2 bases, with 18 bases between them. The CDR3 sequence is 15 residues long. Germline CDR1 reads SGHRS; CDR2 reads YFSETQ. DNA for the CDR3: TGCGCCAGCAACTGGGGTCAGGGTCGCGCCTACGAGCAGTACTTC. It yields the protein CASNWGQGRAYEQYF.

This rearrangement joins TRBV2 to TRBJ2-7; 7 positions agree with TRBD2. CDR1 and CDR2 (germline): SNHLY, FYNNEI. V trimming: 4 bases; J trimming: 6 bases; junction bases outside the gene matches: 27. The CDR3 loop spans 20 amino acids. The CDR3 loop reads CASSARGWSGTRKTTSEQYF. In DNA, the CDR3 is TGTGCCAGCAGTGCCCGGGGGTGGAGCGGGACCCGCAAAACCACCTCCGAGCAGTACTTC. The full variable domain, completed using reference TRBV2 and TRBJ2-7, is EPEVTQTPSHQVTQMGQEVILRCVPISNHLYFYWYRQILGQKVEFLVSFYNNEISEKSEIFDDQFSVERPDGSNFTLKIRSTKLEDSAMYFCASSARGWSGTRKTTSEQYFGPGTRLTVT.

In this sample, this clone turned up a few times. The chain combines TRBV10-3 with TRBJ1-6, with 10 bases lining up with TRBD1. There are 14 residues in the CDR3. J was trimmed by 8 bases and V by 3 bases; bases with no gene match: 1. Germline CDR1 and CDR2: ENHRY and SYGVKD. CDR3 protein: CAISDGTGDSPLHF. In DNA, the CDR3 is TGTGCCATCAGTGATGGGACAGGGGATTCACCCCTCCACTTT.

This chain links TRBV6-5 with TRBJ2-2, with D uncertain. Per the germline V gene, CDR1 is MNHEY and CDR2 is SVGAGI. This CDR3 has 12 residues. V lost 7 bases and J 7 bases, leaving 10 bases between the germline ends. CDR3 region: CASNPTNGELFF. CDR3 coding DNA: TGTGCCAGCAACCCTACAAACGGGGAGCTGTTTTTT.

This clone was counted only a few times. The genes are TRBV7-8 and TRBJ1-1, with D perhaps matching TRBD1 (5 bases). The CDR3 extends over 13 amino acids. CDR1 is SGHVS, CDR2 FQNEAQ, per germline. Trimming shortened V by 1 base and J by 6 bases, and 9 bases separated the two germline ends. CDR3: CASSLVGGPEAFF. CDR3 in DNA: TGTGCCAGCAGCTTAGTTGGGGGACCTGAAGCTTTCTTT.

The V call is TRBV7-8, the J call TRBJ1-5; unclear D gene. The CDR3 has 14 amino acids. V lost 4 bases and J 4 bases, leaving 11 bases between the germline ends. Per germline, CDR1 SGHVS and CDR2 FQNEAQ. The CDR3, as DNA: TGTGCCAGCAGCTCCTCAAAACTTAATCAGCCCCAGCATTTT. This encodes CASSSSKLNQPQHF.

This chain uses TRBV6-1 with TRBJ1-1; 9 bases align to TRBD1. This CDR3 has 19 amino acids. CDR1 and CDR2 from the germline V gene are MNHNS and SASEGT. The V segment lost 1 base and the J segment 0 bases; nucleotides outside the gene matches: 12. The CDR3 region has the DNA TGTGCCAGCAGTGAAGGTGACCACAGGGGGCCGACCATGAACACTGAAGCTTTCTTT. Residues: CASSEGDHRGPTMNTEAFF.

The V call is TRBV4-1, the J call TRBJ2-7; 9 nucleotides line up with TRBD2. Germline CDR1 reads MGHRA; CDR2 reads YSYEKL. With V trimmed by 4 bases and J by 1 base, 8 bases remained unmatched. CDR3 length equals 16 residues. CDR3 coding DNA: TGCGCCAGCAGCCTACAATGGACTAGCGCGTCCTACGAGCAGTACTTC. This codes for CASSLQWTSASYEQYF.

As for this clone: At the DNA level, this CDR3 is encoded by other sequences in the same sample as well. The rearrangement uses TRBV9 and TRBJ1-4; D is possibly TRBD1 (5 bases). V lost 3 bases and J 1 base, leaving 10 bases between the germline ends. This CDR3 has 15 residues. CDR1 and CDR2 from the germline V gene are SGDLS and YYNGEE. The CDR3 nucleotides are TGTGCCAGCAGCGCGCAGGGAGGAACTAATGAAAAACTGTTTTTT. It specifies CASSAQGGTNEKLFF.

This clone was observed a handful of times. The rearrangement links TRBV5-1 to TRBJ1-1, with D perhaps matching TRBD1 (5 bases). The CDR3 spans 12 residues. Trimming stripped 4 bases from V and 5 bases from J, with 9 bases between. CDR1 and CDR2 from the germline V gene are SGHRS and YFSETQ. This CDR3 reads CASSADRTEAFF. The CDR3 nucleotides read TGCGCCAGCAGCGCCGACAGAACTGAAGCTTTCTTT.

The sample holds one count of this clone. The genes are TRBV5-6 and TRBJ1-3, with TRBD1 matching 7 bases. V was clipped by 2 bases and J by 3 bases; unmatched bases: 5. The CDR3 has 15 amino acids. From germline, CDR1 is SGHDT and CDR2 YYEEEE. CDR3 in amino acids: CASSFVGGGGNTIYF. DNA for the CDR3: TGTGCCAGCAGCTTTGTAGGGGGCGGTGGAAACACCATATATTTT.

J is TRBJ2-7 and V is TRBV2; tentatively, D is TRBD1 (6 bases). The CDR3 loop spans 13 amino acids. Germline V gene data show CDR1 as SNHLY and CDR2 as FYNNEI. V lost 6 bases and J 7 bases, leaving 16 bases between the germline ends. The CDR3 nucleotides read TGTGCCAGCAGCCCCAGGGGACCAGGGGAGCAGTACTTC. It is translated as CASSPRGPGEQYF.

This sequence joins TRBV6-6 and TRBJ2-5; 8 bases line up with TRBD1. The length of the CDR3 is 14 residues. Per germline, CDR1 MNHNY and CDR2 SVGAGI (reference sequence). J was trimmed by 5 bases and V by 4 bases; bases with no gene match: 6. The CDR3 DNA reads TGTGCCAGCAGTTCCGTGGACAGGGAGGAGACCCAGTACTTC. It specifies CASSSVDREETQYF.

The V gene is TRBV11-2, the J gene TRBJ1-3; tentatively, D is TRBD1 (6 bases). CDR3 length equals 18 residues. Looked up from germline, CDR1 is SGHAT and CDR2 is FQNNGV. V lost 5 bases to trimming and J lost 0 bases, with 20 bases between them. CDR3 residues: CASSHGTKSVGSGNTIYF. The CDR3, as DNA: TGTGCCAGCAGCCACGGGACAAAAAGCGTTGGCTCTGGAAACACCATATATTTT.

In its sample, this clone was seen once. DNA of the CDR3: TGCGCCAGCAGCCAGGGACAGGGGGCGATCCCCCGGGAGCTGTTTTTT. Amino acids: CASSQGQGAIPRELFF. The genes are TRBV5-1 and TRBJ2-2; 12 nucleotides agree with TRBD1. V lost 4 bases and J lost 9; bases outside the gene matches: 10. This CDR3 region has 16 residues. Germline V CDR1 and CDR2: SGHRS, YFSETQ.

A note on this clone: Other nucleotide sequences in the sample specify the same CDR3. The chain carries TRBV19 and TRBJ2-1; 8 bases are a match to TRBD2. In germline, CDR1 is LNHDA, CDR2 SQIVND (reference sequence). The ends lost 6 bases at V and 0 bases at J; junction bases unmatched: 4. CDR3 length equals 15 residues. CDR3 bases: TGTGCCAGTAGGGTAGCGGGGAGCTCCTACAATGAGCAGTTCTTC. It specifies CASRVAGSSYNEQFF.

V and J are TRBV5-4 and TRBJ2-2, with D perhaps TRBD2 (5 bases). The CDR3 contains 15 residues. The germline CDR1 and CDR2 sequences are SGHNT and YYREEE (reference sequence). V shed 0 bases and J shed 6 bases, with 12 bases lying between them. The CDR3 nucleotides read TGTGCCAGCAGCTTGGGGTCCCGGGAATCCGGGGAGCTGTTTTTT. Protein product: CASSLGSRESGELFF.

J is TRBJ2-7 and V is TRBV5-1, with 8 bases matching TRBD2. Germline CDR1 SGHRS, CDR2 YFSETQ. The CDR3 spans 14 residues. Trimming took 4 bases from V and 6 from J; bases not matched to a gene: 9. The CDR3 coding sequence is TGCGCCAGCAGCGGGCGACCGGGACTAGTCGAGCAGTACTTC. It codes for CASSGRPGLVEQYF. Looking up the rest from reference TRBV5-1 and TRBJ2-7 gives the full variable domain: KAGVTQTPRYLIKTRGQQVTLSCSPISGHRSVSWYQQTPGQGLQFLFEYFSETQRNKGNFPGRFSGRQFSNSRSEMNVSTLELGDSALYLCASSGRPGLVEQYFGPGTRLTVT.

The chain combines TRBV28 with TRBJ1-5; D is uncertain. This CDR3 comprises 17 residues. Trimming cost V 3 bases and J 1 base, with 16 bases left between them. Per the germline V gene, CDR1 is MDHEN and CDR2 is SYDVKM. CDR3 amino acids: CASSLQVGGRSNQPQHF. For the CDR3, the DNA is TGTGCCAGCAGTTTGCAAGTTGGAGGGAGGAGCAATCAGCCCCAGCATTTT.